The entry that follows covers one T cell receptor (beta chain) sequence. Its specificity is unknown. In each case, RNA was isolated and then reverse transcribed into cDNA as the sequencing template. Profiled with immunoSEQ multiplex PCR; TCRdb holds only in-frame clones, not every one. The repertoire holds approximately 190,000 clones, with about three fifths as singletons. This record belongs to a study of CD8+ T cells in alopecia areata. Study-wide findings and caveats: Tofacitinib significantly reduced both scalp clonality and expanded CD8+ clones among the top 100.

Treatment of the sample: oral pan-JAK inhibitor, 5-10 mg twice daily. The sample in question was CD4+ T cells sorted from blood, obtained at week 24, from a patient treated with tofacitinib. This clonotype was sampled from a human donor with alopecia areata.

The CDR3 DNA is TGTGCCAGCAGCGCAGTAGTGGCACGGAAGACTAATGAGCAGTTCTTC. It encodes CASSAVVARKTNEQFF. The chain couples TRBV9 to TRBJ2-1; no clear D gene. V lost 3 bases, J lost 7 bases, and 20 bases lay in between. There are 16 residues in the CDR3. Germline loops: CDR1 SGDLS, CDR2 YYNGEE.